This TCR beta chain was sequenced for a study of tumor-infiltrating lymphocytes in primary liver carcinoma listed by TCRdb under 2017. Looking at the study overall: Between late 2015 and March 2016, roughly 5 patients in China with histopathologically diagnosed primary liver carcinoma had their tumors surgically resected. The study combined TCRbeta repertoire sequencing, expression microarrays and whole-exome sequencing across five regions of each liver tumor, with adjacent normal tissue and blood. The tumors of the five patients were staged as T1-T3 N0M0, with maximum diameters ranging from roughly 4 to 11 cm. Samples yielded roughly 3.5 to 8 million productive TCRbeta reads; read depth did not differ significantly between tissue types. Repertoires from technical replicates were highly reproducible, with mean shared-clone rates roughly 0.87 and correlation coefficients above 0.98. The five patients, three men and two women aged 30 to 69 years, had hepatocellular carcinoma (four) or combined HCC and intrahepatic cholangiocarcinoma (one). A total of approximately 35 specimens from 5 patients, comprising some 25 tumor regions, 5 adjacent noncancerous liver tissues and 5 peripheral blood samples, were covered by TCRbeta repertoire sequencing.

Study-wide findings and limitations: A significantly larger repertoire fraction was made up by the top 250 clones in tumors than in blood (p = 0.039). Only the TCR beta chain was sequenced, so true repertoire diversity is likely underestimated because unpaired alpha chains were not captured. Only five patients were included in the study, and the authors note that the findings should be validated in a larger study. Bulk unsorted samples precluded comparing CD4+ and CD8+ T cell repertoires. Consistent with antigen-driven expansion, pairs of tumor regions showed higher repertoire overlap (mean around 36%) than either tumor-adjacent pairs (around 17%) or tumor-blood pairs (around 14%).

This clonotype was seen many times. It has no known antigen specificity. Base quality data are lacking; no much larger clone is found one base away. Trimming takes 5 bases from V and 3 bases from J, and the germline ends sit 11 bases apart. Reading from cysteine to phenylalanine, the CDR3 counts 14 amino acids. Only the CDR3 DNA is retained, 42 bases long and in frame from the first base. A constant-region primer and ProtoScript II reverse transcriptase were used to reverse-transcribe TCRbeta-specific cDNA from around 540 ng total RNA. TCRbeta libraries were built with three nested multiplex PCR rounds, a slightly modified ARM-PCR procedure. The first two PCR rounds used multiplex TRBV1-TRBV30 forward primers with a Cbeta reverse primer, each for about 10 cycles. Sample barcodes and Illumina adapters were added in a final 25-cycle PCR with Deep VentR polymerase. Before sequencing, amplicons of 200-500 bp were purified from gel using a QIAquick gel extraction kit. The TCRbeta amplicons were sequenced with 250-bp paired-end reads on an Illumina HiSeq 2500. The authors processed their data as follows. To recover full CDR3 sequences, reads were quality-trimmed using Trimmomatic v0.33 and paired reads were then merged using FLASH v1.2.11. MiGEC v1.2.1b assigned V, D and J germline segments to the rearranged TCRbeta sequences. Clonotype statistics, along with Shannon-Wiener diversity indices, were calculated using VDJtools v1.0.0. To cut down on sampling bias, every analysis after diversity analysis relied on just the 250 most abundant clonotypes from each sample. TCRdb cleaned the public reads at Q25 with fastp, built clones with MiXCR and kept in-frame beta chains. Duplicate CDR3 protein sequences are folded into a single record with the most common DNA and genes. The V and J calls follow TCRdb's processing rather than the paper's. The sample table records approximately 320,000 distinct CDR3 sequences; roughly three fifths of these occur just once. The ten largest clones capture 15% to 20% of the sample.

Blood RNA was extracted from unsorted whole blood using TRIzol reagent, and germline DNA was obtained with the DNeasy Blood & Tissue kit. Patients had chronic HBV infection and were treatment-naive at sampling. Before surgery, approximately 4.3 milliliters of peripheral blood were drawn into K2EDTA tubes. The clonotype was recovered from a woman aged 30 to 39 with primary liver carcinoma and hepatitis B virus infection. The rearranged segments are TRBV12-3 or TRBV12-4 and TRBJ1-5; matching of 5 bases hints at TRBD1 as the D gene. The sequenced material came from peripheral blood. The CDR3 is CASSTRDHNQPQHF. The DNA sequence is given as TGTGCCAGCAGTACCCGGGACCACAATCAGCCCCAGCATTTT.